This T cell receptor beta chain derives from a study of human T cells and chemical hapten exposure. Study-wide context: Patch tests applied 0.01% DPC to the upper back and were scored after 6 days.

Sample time point: patch test 1, 2 weeks after DPC sensitization. The treatment denotes: therapeutic diphenylcyclopropenone sensitization with weekly scalp DPC. TCRdb ran MiXCR on the RACE reads and lists one entry per CDR3 protein. This sample has 300,000 to 400,000 distinct CDR3 sequences, with around 7% found just once. V lost 3 bases and J lost 6; bases outside the gene matches: 5. Germline assignment: CDR1 SGHDT and CDR2 YYEEEE. The CDR3 extends over 14 amino acids. The rearrangement joins TRBV5-6 to TRBJ2-1, with 8 positions matching TRBD2. The specimen comprised whole blood, sampled in connection with sensitization to the hapten diphenylcyclopropenone (DPC). The sequence came from a woman between 18 and 30 years old with alopecia areata. Some clones in this sample may be carry-over from other donors' samples. The CDR3: CASSSTSVPNEQFF. CDR3 DNA sequence: TGTGCCAGCAGCTCGACTAGCGTCCCCAATGAGCAGTTCTTC.